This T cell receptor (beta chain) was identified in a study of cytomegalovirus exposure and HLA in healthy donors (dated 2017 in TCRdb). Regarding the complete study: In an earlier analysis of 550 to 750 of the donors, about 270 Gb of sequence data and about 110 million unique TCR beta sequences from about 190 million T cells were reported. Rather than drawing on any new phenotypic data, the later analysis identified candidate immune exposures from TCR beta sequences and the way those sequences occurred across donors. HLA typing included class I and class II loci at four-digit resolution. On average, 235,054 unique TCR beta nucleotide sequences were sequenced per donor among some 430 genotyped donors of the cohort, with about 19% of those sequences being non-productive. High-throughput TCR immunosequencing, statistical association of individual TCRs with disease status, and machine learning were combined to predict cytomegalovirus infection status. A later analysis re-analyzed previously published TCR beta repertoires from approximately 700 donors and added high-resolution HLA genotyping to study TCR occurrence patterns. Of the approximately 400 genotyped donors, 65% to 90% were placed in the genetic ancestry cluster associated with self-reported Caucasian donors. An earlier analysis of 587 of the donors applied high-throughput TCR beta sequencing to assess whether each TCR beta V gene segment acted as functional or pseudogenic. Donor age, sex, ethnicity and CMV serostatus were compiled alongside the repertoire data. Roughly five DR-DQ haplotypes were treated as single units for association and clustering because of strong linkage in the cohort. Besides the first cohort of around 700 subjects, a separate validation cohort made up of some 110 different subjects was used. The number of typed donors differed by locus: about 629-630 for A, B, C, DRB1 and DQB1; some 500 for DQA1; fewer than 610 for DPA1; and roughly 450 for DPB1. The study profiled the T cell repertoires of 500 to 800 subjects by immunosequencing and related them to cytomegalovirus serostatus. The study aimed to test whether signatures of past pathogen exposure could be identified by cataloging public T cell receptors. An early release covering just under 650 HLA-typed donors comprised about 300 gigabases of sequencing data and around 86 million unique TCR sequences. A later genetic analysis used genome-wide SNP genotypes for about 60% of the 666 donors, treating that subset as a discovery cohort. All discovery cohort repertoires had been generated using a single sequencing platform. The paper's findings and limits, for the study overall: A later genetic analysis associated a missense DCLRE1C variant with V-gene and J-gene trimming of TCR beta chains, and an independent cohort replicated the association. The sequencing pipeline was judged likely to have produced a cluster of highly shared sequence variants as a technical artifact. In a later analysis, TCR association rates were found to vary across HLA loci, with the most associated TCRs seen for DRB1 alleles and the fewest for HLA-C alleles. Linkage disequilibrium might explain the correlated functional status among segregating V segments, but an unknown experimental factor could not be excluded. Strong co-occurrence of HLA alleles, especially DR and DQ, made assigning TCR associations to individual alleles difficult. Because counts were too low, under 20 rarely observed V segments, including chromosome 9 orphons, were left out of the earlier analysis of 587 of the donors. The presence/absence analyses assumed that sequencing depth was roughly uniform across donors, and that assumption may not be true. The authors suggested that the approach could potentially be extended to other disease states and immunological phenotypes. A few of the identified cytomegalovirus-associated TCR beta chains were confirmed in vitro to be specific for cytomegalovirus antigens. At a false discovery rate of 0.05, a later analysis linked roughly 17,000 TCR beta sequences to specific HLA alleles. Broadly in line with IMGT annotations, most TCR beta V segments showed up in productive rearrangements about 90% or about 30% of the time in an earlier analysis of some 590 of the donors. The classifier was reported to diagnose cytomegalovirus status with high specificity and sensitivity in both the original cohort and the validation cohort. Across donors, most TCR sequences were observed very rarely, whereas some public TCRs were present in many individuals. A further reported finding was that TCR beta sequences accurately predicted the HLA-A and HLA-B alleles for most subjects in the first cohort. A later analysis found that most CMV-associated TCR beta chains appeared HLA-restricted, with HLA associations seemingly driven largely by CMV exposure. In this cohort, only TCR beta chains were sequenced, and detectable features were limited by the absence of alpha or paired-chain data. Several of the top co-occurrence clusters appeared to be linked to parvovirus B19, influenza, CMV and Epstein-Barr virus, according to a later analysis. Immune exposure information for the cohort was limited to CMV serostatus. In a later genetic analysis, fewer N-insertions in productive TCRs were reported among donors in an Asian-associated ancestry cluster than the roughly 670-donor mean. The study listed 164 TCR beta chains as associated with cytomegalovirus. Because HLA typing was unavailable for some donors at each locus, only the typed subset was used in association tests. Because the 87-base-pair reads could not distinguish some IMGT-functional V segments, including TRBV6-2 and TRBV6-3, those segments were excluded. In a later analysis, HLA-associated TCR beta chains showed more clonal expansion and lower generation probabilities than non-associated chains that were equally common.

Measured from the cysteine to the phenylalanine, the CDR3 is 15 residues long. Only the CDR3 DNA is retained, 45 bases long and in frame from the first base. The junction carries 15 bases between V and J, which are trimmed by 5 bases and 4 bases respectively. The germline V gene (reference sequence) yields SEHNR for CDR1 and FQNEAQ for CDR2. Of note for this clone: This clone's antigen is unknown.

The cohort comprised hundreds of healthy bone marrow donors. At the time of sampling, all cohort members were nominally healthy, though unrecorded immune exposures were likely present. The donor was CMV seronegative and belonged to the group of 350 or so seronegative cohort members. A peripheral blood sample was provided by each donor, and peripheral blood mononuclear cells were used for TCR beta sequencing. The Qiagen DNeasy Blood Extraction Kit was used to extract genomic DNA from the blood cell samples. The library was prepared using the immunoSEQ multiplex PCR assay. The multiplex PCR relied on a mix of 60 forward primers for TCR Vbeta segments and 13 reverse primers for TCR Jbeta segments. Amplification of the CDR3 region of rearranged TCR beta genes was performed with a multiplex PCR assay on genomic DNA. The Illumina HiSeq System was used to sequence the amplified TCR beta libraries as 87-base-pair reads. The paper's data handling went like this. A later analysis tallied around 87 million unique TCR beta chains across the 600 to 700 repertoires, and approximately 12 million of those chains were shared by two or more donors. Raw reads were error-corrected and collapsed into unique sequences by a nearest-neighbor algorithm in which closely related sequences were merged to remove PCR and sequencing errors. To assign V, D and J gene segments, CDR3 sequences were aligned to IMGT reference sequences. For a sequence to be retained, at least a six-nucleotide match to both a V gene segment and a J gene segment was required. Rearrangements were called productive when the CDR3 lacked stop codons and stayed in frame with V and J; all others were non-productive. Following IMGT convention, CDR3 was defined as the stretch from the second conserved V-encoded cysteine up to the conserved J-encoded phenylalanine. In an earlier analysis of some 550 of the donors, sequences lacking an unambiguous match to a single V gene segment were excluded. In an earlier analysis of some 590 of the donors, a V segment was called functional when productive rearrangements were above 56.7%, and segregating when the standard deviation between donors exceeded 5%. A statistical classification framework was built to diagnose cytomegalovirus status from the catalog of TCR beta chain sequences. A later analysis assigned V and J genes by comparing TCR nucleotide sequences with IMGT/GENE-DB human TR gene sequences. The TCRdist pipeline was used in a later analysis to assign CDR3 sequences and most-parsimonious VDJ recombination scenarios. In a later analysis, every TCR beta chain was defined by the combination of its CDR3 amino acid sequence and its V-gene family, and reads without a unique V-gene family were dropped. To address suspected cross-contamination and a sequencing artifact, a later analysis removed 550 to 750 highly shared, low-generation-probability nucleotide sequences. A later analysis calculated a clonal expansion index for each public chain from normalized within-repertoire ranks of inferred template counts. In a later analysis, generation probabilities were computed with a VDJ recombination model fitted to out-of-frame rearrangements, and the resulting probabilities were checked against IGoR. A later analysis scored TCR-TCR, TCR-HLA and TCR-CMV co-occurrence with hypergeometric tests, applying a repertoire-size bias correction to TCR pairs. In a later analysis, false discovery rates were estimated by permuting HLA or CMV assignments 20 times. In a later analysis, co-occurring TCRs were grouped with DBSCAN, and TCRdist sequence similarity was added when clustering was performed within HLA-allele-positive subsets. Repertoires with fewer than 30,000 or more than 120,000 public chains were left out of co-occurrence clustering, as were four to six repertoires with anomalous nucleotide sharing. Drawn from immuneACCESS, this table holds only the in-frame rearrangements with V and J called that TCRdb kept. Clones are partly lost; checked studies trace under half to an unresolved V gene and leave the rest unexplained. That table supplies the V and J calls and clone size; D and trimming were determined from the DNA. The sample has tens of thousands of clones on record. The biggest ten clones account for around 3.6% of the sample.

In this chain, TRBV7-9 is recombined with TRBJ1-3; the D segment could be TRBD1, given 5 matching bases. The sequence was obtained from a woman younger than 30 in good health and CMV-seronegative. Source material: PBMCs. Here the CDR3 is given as CASSPPFRVGNTIYF. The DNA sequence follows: TGTGCCAGCAGCCCCCCTTTCAGGGTAGGAAACACCATATATTTT.